At least ten counts were recorded for the clone carrying this T cell receptor beta chain. TCRdb recomputed calls from the 5' RACE reads with MiXCR, one row per CDR3 protein. The sample holds 250,000 or so distinct CDR3 sequences, approximately 24% seen once. CDR3 length: 12 residues. V lost 5 bases, J lost 6 bases, and 14 bases lay in between. Germline assignment: CDR1 DFQATT and CDR2 SNEGSKA (reference sequence). This record comes from a study of CD8 T cells in ankylosing spondylitis. The sample comprised blood, either unsorted or a sorted T cell fraction (not recorded which). The J gene is TRBJ2-7, the V gene TRBV20-1, with a tentative D call TRBD1 (6 bases). The TCR was taken from a male donor with ankylosing spondylitis or in good health (not recorded which). Here the CDR3 reads CSASTGIGEQYF. The CDR3 DNA follows: TGCAGTGCTTCCACAGGGATTGGCGAGCAGTACTTC.